Reported below is one T cell receptor beta chain. This sample was taken from a study of blood T cell repertoires in COVID-19. CDR1 and CDR2 (germline): GTSNPN, SVGIG (reference sequence). After removal of 0 bases from V and 5 bases from J, the junction contained 6 bases not matched to a gene. This CDR3 contains 15 residues. Produced via immunoSEQ multiplex PCR; TCRdb's table is partial and in-frame only. Here the sample spans hundreds of thousands of clones, roughly 89% being singletons. The sequenced material came from peripheral blood. The J gene is TRBJ2-1, the V gene TRBV30; 8 bases are shared with TRBD2. The clonotype comes from a woman younger than 30 who had recovered from COVID-19. The chain's CDR3 is CAWSVWLAGNNEQFF. The DNA of the CDR3 is TGTGCCTGGAGTGTATGGCTAGCGGGCAACAATGAGCAGTTCTTC.